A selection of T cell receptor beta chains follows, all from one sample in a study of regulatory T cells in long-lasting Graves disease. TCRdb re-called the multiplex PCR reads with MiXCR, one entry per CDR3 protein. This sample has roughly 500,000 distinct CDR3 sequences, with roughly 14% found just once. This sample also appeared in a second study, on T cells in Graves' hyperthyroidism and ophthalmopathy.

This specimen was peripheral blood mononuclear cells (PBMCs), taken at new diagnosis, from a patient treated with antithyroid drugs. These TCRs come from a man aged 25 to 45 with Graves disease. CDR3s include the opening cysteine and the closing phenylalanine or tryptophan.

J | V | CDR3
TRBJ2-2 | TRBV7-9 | CASRSGFANTGELFF
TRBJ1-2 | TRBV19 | CASSPSGHGYTF
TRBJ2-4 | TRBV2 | CASSERAGLAKNIQYF
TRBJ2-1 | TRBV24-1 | CATRDYNEQFF
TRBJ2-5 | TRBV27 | CASSLAPAGGETQYF
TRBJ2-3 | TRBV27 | CATLERGTDTQYF
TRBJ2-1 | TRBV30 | CAWSVIYLADGEQFF
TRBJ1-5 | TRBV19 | CASKTRGDQPQHF
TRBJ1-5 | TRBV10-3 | CAITGDSNQPQHF
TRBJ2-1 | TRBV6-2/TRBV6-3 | CASSYTSGSSYNEQFF
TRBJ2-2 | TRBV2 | CARGGLGNTGELFF
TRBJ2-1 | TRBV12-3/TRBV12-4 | CASRATSGKGEQFF
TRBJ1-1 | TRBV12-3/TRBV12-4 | CASSPLRNRGTEAFF
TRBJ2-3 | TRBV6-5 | CASSYSFRATSTDTQYF
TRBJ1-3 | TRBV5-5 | CASSWKGARSGNTIYF
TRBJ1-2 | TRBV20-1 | CSASSSGGYYGYTF
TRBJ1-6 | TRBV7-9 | CASTSGAGYSPLHF
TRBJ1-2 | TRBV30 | CAWSPGSGYTF
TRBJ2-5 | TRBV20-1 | CSVGREVETQYF
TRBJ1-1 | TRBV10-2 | CASRIGIMNTEAFF
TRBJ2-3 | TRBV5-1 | CASSLAADTQYF
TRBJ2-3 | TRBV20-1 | CSVLDVSSGTRPDTQYF
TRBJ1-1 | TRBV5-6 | CASRFDRGFSNTEAFF
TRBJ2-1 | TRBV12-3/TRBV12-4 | CASSFRGPEEQFF
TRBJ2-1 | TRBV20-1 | CSAEEGGITRGNEQFF
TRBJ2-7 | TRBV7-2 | CASSRGTGAGEQYF
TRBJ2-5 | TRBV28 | CGSGEFMETQYF
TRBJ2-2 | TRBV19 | CASSIVGAGNTGELFF
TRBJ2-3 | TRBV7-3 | CASSRDNTYTQYF
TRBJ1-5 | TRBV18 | CASSPGIGYDQPQHF
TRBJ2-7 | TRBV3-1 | CASSQSLEQYF
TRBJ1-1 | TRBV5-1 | CASSKVNTEAFF
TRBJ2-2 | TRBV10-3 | CAIRRGPGELFF
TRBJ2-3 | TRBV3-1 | CASSSSKDTQYF
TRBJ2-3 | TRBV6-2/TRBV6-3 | CASSGWTGDTQYF
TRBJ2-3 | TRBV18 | CASSPRLAGGPDTQYF
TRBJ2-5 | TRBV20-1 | CSAPGAEGTQYF
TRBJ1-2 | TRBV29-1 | CSVSDRGYGYTF
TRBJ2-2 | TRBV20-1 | CSAPDSVWNTGELFF
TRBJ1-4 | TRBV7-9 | CASSDTVGTTNEKLFF
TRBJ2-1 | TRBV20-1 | CSASGLNSYNEQFF
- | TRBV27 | CASSPVPGQGTQYF
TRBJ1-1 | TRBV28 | CASIGRGIEAFF
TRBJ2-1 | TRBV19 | CASSIEGGAPFYNEQFF
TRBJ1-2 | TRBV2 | CASSEAPRGVYGYTF
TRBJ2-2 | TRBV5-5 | CASSFSAYSNTGELFF
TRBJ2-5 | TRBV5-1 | CASSLGRGKETQYF
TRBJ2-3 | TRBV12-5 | CASGLVPGGRGTDTQYF
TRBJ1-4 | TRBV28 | CASSPGTFTNEKLFF
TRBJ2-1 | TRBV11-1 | CASSPEGQVYNEQFF
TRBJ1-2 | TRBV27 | CASSFGRDYGYTF
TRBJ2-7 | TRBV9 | CASSSSGIFYEQYF
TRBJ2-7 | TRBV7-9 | CASSLVGVTYEQYF
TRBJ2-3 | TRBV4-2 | CASSQAGLAGVTDTQYF
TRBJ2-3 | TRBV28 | CASSFLWEAITDTQYF